Below, 27 T cell receptor beta chains from the same sample are listed, as sequenced in a study of T cell responses to AZD1222 COVID-19 vaccine. Profiled with immunoSEQ multiplex PCR; TCRdb holds only in-frame clones, not every one. The sample has some 100,000 clones, about 90% seen once. The sequencing used peripheral blood, collected on day 0 of AZD1222 vaccination. Receptor source: an adult in good health.

The CDR3 sequence: CAWSGTRVVLETQYF. DNA of the CDR3: TGTGCCTGGAGTGGAACCAGGGTGGTGTTAGAGACCCAGTACTTC. This sequence joins TRBV30 and TRBJ2-5; a weak D match, TRBD1 (5 bases). CDR3 length equals 15 residues. Trimming took 1 base from V and 4 from J, leaving 16 bases between them. Germline CDR1 GTSNPN, CDR2 SVGIG (reference sequence).

This sequence joins TRBV9 and TRBJ2-7, with 9 bases aligning to TRBD2. The CDR3 is 15 amino acids. The V and J ends lost 0 bases and 2 bases, in that order; junction bases with no gene match: 3. CDR1 is SGDLS and CDR2 is YYNGEE in the germline V gene. The CDR3 DNA reads TGTGCCAGCAGCGTAGCTCCTAGCGGGACCTACGAGCAGTACTTC. Encoded protein: CASSVAPSGTYEQYF.

This chain uses TRBV4-1 with TRBJ2-1; TRBD1 aligns across 9 bases. Trimming took 5 bases from V and 1 from J; bases not matched to a gene: 3. CDR1 is MGHRA, CDR2 YSYEKL, per germline. This CDR3 region has 15 residues. CDR3 DNA: TGCGCCAGCAGCTACAGGGGGCCGTCCTACAATGAGCAGTTCTTC. It specifies CASSYRGPSYNEQFF.

The CDR3 loop reads CSAREDTEAFF. The CDR3, as DNA: TGCAGTGCTAGGGAGGACACTGAAGCTTTCTTT. The chain combines TRBV20-1 with TRBJ1-1; D is unclear. The CDR3 sequence is 11 residues long. The V end was cut by 3 bases, the J end by 3 bases, with 5 bases between. Germline values: CDR1 DFQATT, CDR2 SNEGSKA (reference sequence).

This clone was observed a few times. This chain connects TRBV2 to TRBJ2-5; D may be TRBD1 (6 bases). CDR3 length: 14 residues. Between the trimmed V and J ends, which lost 7 bases and 2 bases, there was a span of 14 bases. Germline-derived CDR1 and CDR2 are SNHLY and FYNNEI. The chain's CDR3 is CASIRDTLQETQYF. The CDR3 nucleotides are TGTGCCAGCATCCGGGACACTTTACAAGAGACCCAGTACTTC.

This sequence joins TRBV6-5 and TRBJ1-2; D gene ambiguous. The germline V gene encodes CDR1 MNHEY and CDR2 SVGAGI. Trimming shortened V by 7 bases and J by 4 bases, and 13 bases separated the two germline ends. CDR3 size: 13 residues. The CDR3 bases are TGTGCCAGCAAACAATCCCCCGTCTATGGCTACACCTTC. Its translation: CASKQSPVYGYTF.

This sequence joins TRBV7-2 and TRBJ2-5; 8 bases match TRBD1. Trimming cost V 1 base and J 4 bases; bases outside gene matches: 5. The CDR3 contains 15 residues. CDR1 is SGHTA, CDR2 FQGNSA, per germline. The CDR3 protein is CASSLGTQGGETQYF. As DNA, the CDR3 is TGTGCCAGCAGCTTAGGCACACAGGGGGGAGAGACCCAGTACTTC.

The rearrangement links TRBV3-1 (or the pseudogene TRBV3-2) to TRBJ1-1, with D possibly matching TRBD1 (6 bases). Trimming removed 0 bases from V and 4 bases from J, with 15 bases in between. The germline V gene encodes CDR1 LGHDT and CDR2 YNNKEL (reference sequence). This CDR3 contains 16 residues. The CDR3 nucleotides are TGTGCCAGCAGCCAAGAAGGGGGGAGGGCATCCACTGAAGCTTTCTTT. It yields the protein CASSQEGGRASTEAFF.

The chain combines TRBV28 with TRBJ2-5; D is ambiguous. The CDR3 is 11 residues long. Between the trimmed V and J ends, which lost 3 bases and 4 bases, there was a span of 3 bases. Germline V lookup: CDR1 MDHEN, CDR2 SYDVKM. The CDR3 DNA follows: TGTGCCAGCAGTTTCGGAGAGACCCAGTACTTC. Its translation is CASSFGETQYF.

J is TRBJ2-6 and V is TRBV7-3; D possibly corresponds to TRBD2 (6 bases). Trimming took off 5 bases at V and 0 bases at J, with 17 bases between the two ends. CDR1 and CDR2 from the germline V gene are SGHTA and FQGTGA. The CDR3 length is 18 residues. CDR3 bases: TGTGCCAGCAGCCGAAACCGGGACTCTTTCTCTGGGGCCAACGTCCTGACTTTC. It is translated as CASSRNRDSFSGANVLTF.

V gene TRBV5-6 combines with J gene TRBJ2-3; the D gene is possibly TRBD2 (8 bases). From germline, CDR1 is SGHDT and CDR2 YYEEEE. The CDR3 is 15 amino acids. The V gene lost 4 bases and the J gene lost 6 bases, with 18 bases spanning the gap. The CDR3 sequence is CASSRTGLAVDTQYF. The CDR3 nucleotides read TGTGCCAGCAGCCGGACAGGACTAGCTGTGGATACGCAGTATTTT.

The chain links TRBV7-9 to TRBJ2-7; 8 nucleotides match TRBD2. The CDR3 has 15 amino acids. Trimming at V came to 1 base and at J to 3 bases, leaving 5 bases not matched to a gene. Per germline, CDR1 SEHNR and CDR2 FQNEAQ (reference sequence). CDR3 amino acids: CASSLVPAGDYEQYF. CDR3 nucleotides: TGTGCCAGCAGCTTAGTCCCAGCGGGGGACTACGAGCAGTACTTC.

The V and J genes are TRBV30 and TRBJ2-6; D remains ambiguous. Trimming left V 8 bases short and J 0 bases short, with 11 bases between. CDR3 length: 14 residues. Germline V gene sequence: CDR1 GTSNPN, CDR2 SVGIG (reference sequence). Written as DNA, the CDR3 is TGTGCCCGATCCAGGCACTCTGGGGCCAACGTCCTGACTTTC. As protein: CARSRHSGANVLTF.

CDR3 sequence (DNA): TGTGCCAGCAGTACCTCCGGGACGGGGGTGAGGTTCTTC. This codes for CASSTSGTGVRFF. This sequence joins TRBV28 and TRBJ2-1; TRBD2 might be the D (6 bases). V was pared by 5 bases and J by 15 bases, with 20 bases between. The CDR3 length is 13 residues. Per the germline V gene, CDR1 is MDHEN and CDR2 is SYDVKM. The variable domain in full, with the rest retrieved from reference TRBV28 and TRBJ2-1, is DVKVTQSSRYLVKRTGEKVFLECVQDMDHENMFWYRQDPGLGLRLIYFSYDVKMKEKGDIPEGYSVSREKKERFSLILESASTNQTSMYLCASSTSGTGVRFFGPGTRLTVL.

This clone was seen only once. This chain links TRBV7-2 with TRBJ2-2, with 9 bases fitting TRBD2. The germline V gene has CDR1 SGHTA and CDR2 FQGNSA. The CDR3 has 16 amino acids. The V segment lost 5 bases and the J segment 7 bases; nucleotides outside the gene matches: 11. The CDR3 loop reads CASSLVGGRVGGELFF. The CDR3 nucleotides read TGTGCCAGCAGCCTTGTGGGCGGGAGGGTAGGCGGGGAGCTGTTTTTT.

In nucleotides, the CDR3 is TGTGCCAGCAGCTCAGAGGCCGAGACCCAGTACTTC. The encoded protein is CASSSEAETQYF. V is TRBV28 and J is TRBJ2-5, with unresolved D. CDR1 is MDHEN and CDR2 is SYDVKM in the germline V gene. V was shortened by 6 bases and J by 5 bases, with 10 bases between the two germline ends. CDR3 size: 12 residues. The whole variable domain, filled in from reference TRBV28 and TRBJ2-5, reads DVKVTQSSRYLVKRTGEKVFLECVQDMDHENMFWYRQDPGLGLRLIYFSYDVKMKEKGDIPEGYSVSREKKERFSLILESASTNQTSMYLCASSSEAETQYFGPGTRLLVL.

This clone was recorded only once. The chain is built from TRBV29-1 and TRBJ1-2, with D possibly matching TRBD1 (6 bases). The ends were cut back, 7 bases at V and 8 bases at J, with 14 bases in the middle. This CDR3 region has 11 residues. The germline V gene encodes CDR1 SQVTM and CDR2 ANQGSEA. The CDR3 DNA is TGCAGCGGCACGACAGGCGGGGGCTACACCTTC. As protein: CSGTTGGGYTF.

The V and J genes are TRBV7-3 and TRBJ1-2; 7 positions match TRBD1. Germline loops: CDR1 SGHTA, CDR2 FQGTGA. V dropped 5 bases and J dropped 4; count of bases not matched to a gene: 4. This CDR3 is 13 amino acids long. The CDR3 sequence is CASSRGQTYGYTF. The CDR3 bases are TGTGCCAGCAGCCGGGGACAGACCTATGGCTACACCTTC.

The rearrangement links TRBV6-1 to TRBJ1-6; D remains unclear. CDR1 MNHNS and CDR2 SASEGT come from the germline V gene. Trimming stripped 3 bases from V and 10 bases from J, with 10 bases between. This CDR3 has 13 amino acids. The CDR3 nucleotides read TGTGCCAGCAGTGATGGGGAAACCTCACCCCTCCACTTT. Its translation: CASSDGETSPLHF.

V gene TRBV28 combines with J gene TRBJ1-4; D remains unclear. The CDR3 sequence is 12 residues long. V dropped 11 bases and J dropped 0 bases, with 7 bases sitting between them. Germline values: CDR1 MDHEN, CDR2 SYDVKM. The chain's CDR3 is CASTATNEKLFF. CDR3 coding DNA: TGTGCCTCGACGGCAACTAATGAAAAACTGTTTTTT.

The J gene is TRBJ1-5, the V gene TRBV27; D is possibly TRBD1 (5 bases). The V end was cut by 2 bases, the J end by 1 base, with 18 bases between. Looked up from germline, CDR1 is MNHEY and CDR2 is SMNVEV (reference sequence). The CDR3 length is 18 residues. CDR3 sequence: CASSLRGEFFDSNQPQHF. As DNA, the CDR3 is TGTGCCAGCAGTTTACGGGGGGAATTTTTTGACAGCAATCAGCCCCAGCATTTT.

This rearrangement joins TRBV6-4 to TRBJ1-2; D call uncertain. Trimming removed 9 bases from V and 3 bases from J, with 14 bases in between. Germline-derived CDR1 and CDR2 are MRHNA and SNTAGT. The CDR3 contains 13 residues. The CDR3 protein is CARIRRHDYGYTF. CDR3 bases: TGTGCCAGGATTCGGAGACACGACTATGGCTACACCTTC.

The V gene is TRBV6-1, the J gene TRBJ1-2, with D perhaps matching TRBD1 (6 bases). This CDR3 is built from 15 residues. V lost 6 bases and J lost 4, with 18 bases in between. CDR1 is MNHNS and CDR2 is SASEGT in the germline V gene. CDR3 sequence: CASRDRGGLSYGYTF. CDR3 sequence (DNA): TGTGCCAGCAGGGATCGGGGGGGGCTTAGCTATGGCTACACCTTC.

This chain joins TRBV30 and TRBJ2-1; D remains unclear. The germline V and J ends were trimmed by 1 base and 9 bases, with 7 bases remaining between them. Looked up from germline, CDR1 is GTSNPN and CDR2 is SVGIG (reference sequence). This CDR3 contains 11 residues. The CDR3 bases are TGTGCCTGGAGTGGTGGTGCTGAGCAGTTCTTC. It yields the protein CAWSGGAEQFF.

This rearrangement joins TRBV19 to TRBJ2-4; D might be TRBD1 (7 bases). The CDR3 sequence is 14 residues long. V was pared by 3 bases and J by 8 bases, with 14 bases between. Looked up from germline, CDR1 is LNHDA and CDR2 is SQIVND (reference sequence). CDR3 residues: CASSIPGRGDIQYF. CDR3 nucleotides: TGTGCCAGTAGTATTCCCGGCAGGGGGGACATTCAGTACTTC.

This clone was recorded once. The CDR3: CATGRGMQPQHF. The CDR3 coding sequence is TGTGCCACGGGAAGGGGCATGCAGCCCCAGCATTTT. The genes are TRBV24-1 and TRBJ1-5; D perhaps matches TRBD1 (5 bases). The V gene lost 10 bases and the J gene lost 7 bases, with 13 bases spanning the gap. The CDR3 totals 12 residues. CDR1 KGHDR and CDR2 SFDVKD come from the germline V gene.

The chain uses TRBV7-3 and TRBJ2-1; tentatively, D is TRBD2 (5 bases). Trimming removed 6 bases from V and 0 bases from J, with 15 bases in between. Germline V lookup: CDR1 SGHTA, CDR2 FQGTGA. The CDR3 has 16 amino acids. In nucleotides, the CDR3 is TGTGCCAGCAGTTGGATGGCGGGCGGCTCCTACAATGAGCAGTTCTTC. Protein product: CASSWMAGGSYNEQFF.